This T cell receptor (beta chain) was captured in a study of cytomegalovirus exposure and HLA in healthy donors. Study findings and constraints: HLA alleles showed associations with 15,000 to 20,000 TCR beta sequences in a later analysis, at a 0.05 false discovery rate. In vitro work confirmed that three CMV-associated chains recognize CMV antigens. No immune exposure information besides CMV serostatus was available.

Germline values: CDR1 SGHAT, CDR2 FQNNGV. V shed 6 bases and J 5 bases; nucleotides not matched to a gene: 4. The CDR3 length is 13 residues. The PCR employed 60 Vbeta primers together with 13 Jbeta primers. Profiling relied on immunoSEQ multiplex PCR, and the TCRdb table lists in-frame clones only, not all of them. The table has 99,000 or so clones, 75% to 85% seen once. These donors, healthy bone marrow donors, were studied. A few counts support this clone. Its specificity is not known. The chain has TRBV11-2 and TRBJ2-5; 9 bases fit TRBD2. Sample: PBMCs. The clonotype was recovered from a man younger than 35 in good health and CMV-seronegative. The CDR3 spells CASRLAGGETQYF. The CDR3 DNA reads TGTGCCAGCAGACTAGCGGGCGGGGAGACCCAGTACTTC.